The 6 T cell receptor beta chains reported below all come from one sample, sequenced in a study of cytomegalovirus exposure and HLA in healthy donors. In the PCR, 60 Vbeta and 13 Jbeta primers were used. Repertoires were generated with immunoSEQ multiplex PCR, while TCRdb's copy carries only in-frame clones and drops some. The table lists 150,000 to 200,000 clones, around 88% of them singletons. The sequenced sample consisted of PBMCs. These receptors came from a man between 35 and 55 years old in good health and CMV-seropositive.

The chain has TRBV29-1 and TRBJ2-7, with D uncertain. CDR3 length equals 13 residues. Trimming removed 5 bases at V and 0 bases at J, with 11 bases between. CDR1 and CDR2 (germline): SQVTM, ANQGSEA. Here the CDR3 reads CSVFNSFSYEQYF. The DNA of the CDR3 is TGCAGCGTTTTTAACTCCTTCTCCTACGAGCAGTACTTC.

The chain joins TRBV7-2 to TRBJ1-1; D gene uncertain. The CDR3 contains 14 residues. The germline V gene has CDR1 SGHTA and CDR2 FQGNSA. Trimming took off 7 bases at V and 5 bases at J, with 17 bases between the two ends. Here the CDR3 DNA reads TGTGCCAGCACCCTGACGGAGTCGGGGACTGAAGCTTTCTTT. Its protein product is CASTLTESGTEAFF.

V and J are TRBV5-8 and TRBJ1-2; 7 nucleotides line up with TRBD1. V shed 2 bases and J 2 bases; nucleotides not matched to a gene: 3. There are 14 residues in the CDR3. In germline, CDR1 is SGHTS, CDR2 YDEGEE. CDR3 amino acids: CASSLGGTNYGYTF. Written as DNA, the CDR3 is TGTGCCAGCAGCTTAGGGGGCACGAACTATGGCTACACCTTC.

The V gene is TRBV7-6, the J gene TRBJ2-3; 8 nucleotides match TRBD2. Germline assignment: CDR1 SGHVS and CDR2 FNYEAQ. This CDR3 is 16 amino acids long. The trim removed 1 base at V and 1 base at J, leaving 4 bases unmatched. In nucleotides, the CDR3 is TGTGCCAGCAGCTTAGGAGGCGGGGGGCGCACAGATACGCAGTATTTT. Its translation is CASSLGGGGRTDTQYF.

Concerning this clone itself: This specimen includes other DNA sequences encoding the same CDR3. The rearrangement links TRBV2 to TRBJ2-7, with no clear D. The CDR3 extends over 12 amino acids. V lost 3 bases and J lost 3, with 6 bases in between. Germline values: CDR1 SNHLY, CDR2 FYNNEI. The CDR3 reads CASSESSYEQYF. The CDR3 DNA reads as TGTGCCAGCAGTGAGTCCAGCTACGAGCAGTACTTC.

The chain combines TRBV7-8 with TRBJ2-3, with TRBD2 matching 9 bases. Germline CDR1 reads SGHVS; CDR2 reads FQNEAQ. Trimming removed 1 base from V and 4 bases from J; junction bases left unmatched: 6. The CDR3 extends over 16 amino acids. The CDR3 spells CASSLGSGRGADTQYF. DNA for the CDR3: TGTGCCAGCAGCTTAGGTAGCGGGAGAGGGGCAGATACGCAGTATTTT.